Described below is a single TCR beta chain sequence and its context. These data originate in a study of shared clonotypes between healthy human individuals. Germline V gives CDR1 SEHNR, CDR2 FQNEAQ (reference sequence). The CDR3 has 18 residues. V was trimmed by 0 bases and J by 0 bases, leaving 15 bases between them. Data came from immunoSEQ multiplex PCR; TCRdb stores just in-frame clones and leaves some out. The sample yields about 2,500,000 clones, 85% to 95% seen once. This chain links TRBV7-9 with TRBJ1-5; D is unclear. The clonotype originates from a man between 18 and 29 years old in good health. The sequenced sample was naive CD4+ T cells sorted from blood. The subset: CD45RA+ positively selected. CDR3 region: CASSLAWGTGDSNQPQHF. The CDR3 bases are TGTGCCAGCAGCTTAGCTTGGGGAACTGGGGATAGCAATCAGCCCCAGCATTTT. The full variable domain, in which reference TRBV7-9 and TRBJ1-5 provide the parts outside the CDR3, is DTGVSQNPRHKITKRGQNVTFRCDPISEHNRLYWYRQTLGQGPEFLTYFQNEAQLEKSRLLSDRFSAERPKGSFSTLEIQRTEQGDSAMYLCASSLAWGTGDSNQPQHFGDGTRLSIL.